The present T cell receptor (beta chain) was sequenced within a study of T-cell reconstitution after alpha-beta-depleted transplantation in children. This CDR3 has 14 residues. V was pared by 5 bases and J by 3 bases, with 13 bases between. Germline CDR1 is SGHTA and CDR2 is FQGNSA. This clonotype was seen at least ten times. TCRbeta library preparation incorporated unique molecular identifiers. TCRdb fed the PCR reads into MiXCR, producing one record per CDR3 protein. The table records about 490,000 distinct CDR3 sequences, 10% of them present only once. The chain joins TRBV7-2 to TRBJ1-1; D is unclear. The receptor comes from a child under 10 years old with inherited bone marrow failure, due to receive a stem cell transplant. The specimen was PBMCs, collected before TCRalphabeta/CD19-depleted stem cell transplant. The CDR3 region has the DNA TGTGCCAGCAGCAAGGCCTGGGGTTACACTGAAGCTTTCTTT. Protein sequence: CASSKAWGYTEAFF.